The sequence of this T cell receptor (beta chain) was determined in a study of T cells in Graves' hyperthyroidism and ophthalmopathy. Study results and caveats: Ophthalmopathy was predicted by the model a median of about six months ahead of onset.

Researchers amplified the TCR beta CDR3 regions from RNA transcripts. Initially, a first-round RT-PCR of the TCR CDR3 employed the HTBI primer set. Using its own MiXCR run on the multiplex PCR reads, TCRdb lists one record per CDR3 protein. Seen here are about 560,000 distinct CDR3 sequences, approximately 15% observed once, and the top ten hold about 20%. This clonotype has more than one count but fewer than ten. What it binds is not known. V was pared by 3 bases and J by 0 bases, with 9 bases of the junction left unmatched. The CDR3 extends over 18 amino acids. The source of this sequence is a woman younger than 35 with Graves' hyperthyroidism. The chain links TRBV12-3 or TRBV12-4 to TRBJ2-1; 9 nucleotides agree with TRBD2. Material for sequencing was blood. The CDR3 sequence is CASSLLAGRMSSYNEQFF. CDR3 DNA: TGTGCCAGCAGTTTGCTAGCGGGAAGGATGAGCTCCTACAATGAGCAGTTCTTC.